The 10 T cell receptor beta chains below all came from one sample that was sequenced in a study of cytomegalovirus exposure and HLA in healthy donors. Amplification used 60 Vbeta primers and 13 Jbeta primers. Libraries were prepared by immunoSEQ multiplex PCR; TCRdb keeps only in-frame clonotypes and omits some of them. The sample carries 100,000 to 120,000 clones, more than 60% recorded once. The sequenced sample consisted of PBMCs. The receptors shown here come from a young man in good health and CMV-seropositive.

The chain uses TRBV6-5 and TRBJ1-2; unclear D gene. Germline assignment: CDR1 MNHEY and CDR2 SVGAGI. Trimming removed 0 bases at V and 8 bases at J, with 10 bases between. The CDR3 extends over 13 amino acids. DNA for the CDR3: TGTGCCAGCAGTTACTCAGAGGGATCCGGCTACACCTTC. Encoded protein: CASSYSEGSGYTF.

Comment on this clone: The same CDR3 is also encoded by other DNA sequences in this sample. CDR3 residues: CASSLGQGSTGELFF. The CDR3 DNA follows: TGCGCCAGCAGCCTAGGACAGGGGTCCACCGGGGAGCTGTTTTTT. The chain joins TRBV5-1 to TRBJ2-2, with 9 bases lining up with TRBD1. The CDR3 is made up of 15 amino acids. V lost 4 bases and J lost 4; bases outside the gene matches: 5. CDR1 and CDR2 from the germline V gene are SGHRS and YFSETQ.

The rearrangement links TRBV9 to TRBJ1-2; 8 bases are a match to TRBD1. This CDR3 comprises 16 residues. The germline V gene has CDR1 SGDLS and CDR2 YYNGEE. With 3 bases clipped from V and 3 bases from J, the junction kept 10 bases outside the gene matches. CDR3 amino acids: CASSAPRQGLDYGYTF. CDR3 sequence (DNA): TGTGCCAGCAGCGCCCCCAGACAGGGGCTGGACTATGGCTACACCTTC.

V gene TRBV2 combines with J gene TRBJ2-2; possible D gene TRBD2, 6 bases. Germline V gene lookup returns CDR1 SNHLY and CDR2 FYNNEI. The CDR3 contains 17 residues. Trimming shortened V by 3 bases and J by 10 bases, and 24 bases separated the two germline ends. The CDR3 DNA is TGTGCCAGCAGTGACGGCCGGGGACTGACTCAATCGGAGGAGCTGTTTTTT. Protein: CASSDGRGLTQSEELFF. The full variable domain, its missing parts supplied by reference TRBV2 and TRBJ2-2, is EPEVTQTPSHQVTQMGQEVILRCVPISNHLYFYWYRQILGQKVEFLVSFYNNEISEKSEIFDDQFSVERPDGSNFTLKIRSTKLEDSAMYFCASSDGRGLTQSEELFFGEGSRLTVL.

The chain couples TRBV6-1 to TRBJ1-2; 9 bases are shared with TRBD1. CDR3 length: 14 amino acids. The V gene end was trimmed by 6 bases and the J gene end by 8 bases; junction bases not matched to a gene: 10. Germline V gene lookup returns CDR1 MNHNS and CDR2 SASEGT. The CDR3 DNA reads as TGTGCCAGCAGCCGGGGGACAGGGAGCGGAGGCTACACCTTC. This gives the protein CASSRGTGSGGYTF.

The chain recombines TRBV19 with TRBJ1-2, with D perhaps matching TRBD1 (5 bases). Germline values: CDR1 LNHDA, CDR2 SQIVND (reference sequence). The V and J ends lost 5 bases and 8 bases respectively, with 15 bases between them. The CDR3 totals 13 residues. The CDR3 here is CASSPRATTGYTF. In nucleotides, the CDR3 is TGTGCCAGTAGTCCCAGGGCAACAACGGGCTACACCTTC.

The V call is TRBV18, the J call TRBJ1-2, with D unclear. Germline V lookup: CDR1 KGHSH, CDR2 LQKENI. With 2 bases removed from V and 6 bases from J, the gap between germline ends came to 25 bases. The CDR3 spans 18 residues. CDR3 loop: CASSPNTGTTSVADGYTF. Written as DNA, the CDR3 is TGTGCCAGCTCACCAAACACGGGAACGACGTCGGTCGCGGATGGCTACACCTTC.

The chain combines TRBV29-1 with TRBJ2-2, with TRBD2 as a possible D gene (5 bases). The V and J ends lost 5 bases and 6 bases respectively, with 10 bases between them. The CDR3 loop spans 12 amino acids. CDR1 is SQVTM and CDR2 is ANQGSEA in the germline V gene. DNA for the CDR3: TGCAGCGTTTCCCTCGGGGCCGGGGAGCTGTTTTTT. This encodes CSVSLGAGELFF.

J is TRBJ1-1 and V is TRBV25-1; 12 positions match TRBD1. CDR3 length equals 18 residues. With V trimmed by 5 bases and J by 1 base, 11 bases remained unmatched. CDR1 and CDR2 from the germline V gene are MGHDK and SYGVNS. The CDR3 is CASSSLGQGALGNTEAFF. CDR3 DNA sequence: TGTGCCAGCAGTTCCTTGGGACAGGGGGCACTTGGGAACACTGAAGCTTTCTTT.

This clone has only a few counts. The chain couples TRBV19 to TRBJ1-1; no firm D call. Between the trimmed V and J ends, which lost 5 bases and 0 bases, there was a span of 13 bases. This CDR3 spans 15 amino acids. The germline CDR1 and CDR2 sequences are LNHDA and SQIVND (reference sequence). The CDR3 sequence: CASSAEGYMNTEAFF. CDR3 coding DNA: TGTGCCAGTAGTGCGGAGGGTTACATGAACACTGAAGCTTTCTTT.